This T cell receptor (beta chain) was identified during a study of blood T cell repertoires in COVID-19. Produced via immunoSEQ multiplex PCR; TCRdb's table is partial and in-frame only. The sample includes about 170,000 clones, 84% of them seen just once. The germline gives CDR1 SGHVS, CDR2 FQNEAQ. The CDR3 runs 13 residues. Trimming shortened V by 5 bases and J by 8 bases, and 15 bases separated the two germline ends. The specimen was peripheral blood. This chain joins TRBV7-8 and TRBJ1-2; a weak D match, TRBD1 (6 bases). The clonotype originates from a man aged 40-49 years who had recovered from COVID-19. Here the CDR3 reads CASSHNTGSGYTF. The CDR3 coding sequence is TGTGCCAGCAGCCACAACACAGGGAGCGGCTACACCTTC.